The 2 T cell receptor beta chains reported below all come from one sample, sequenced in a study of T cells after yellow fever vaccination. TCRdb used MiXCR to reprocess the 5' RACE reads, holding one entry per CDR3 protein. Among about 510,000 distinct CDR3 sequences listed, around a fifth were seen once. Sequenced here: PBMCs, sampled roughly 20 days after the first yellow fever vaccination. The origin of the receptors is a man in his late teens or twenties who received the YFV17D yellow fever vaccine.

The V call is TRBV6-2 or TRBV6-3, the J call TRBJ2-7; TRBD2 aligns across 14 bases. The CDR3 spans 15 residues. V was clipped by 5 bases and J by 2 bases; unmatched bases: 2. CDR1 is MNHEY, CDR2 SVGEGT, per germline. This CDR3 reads CASSTGLAGAYEQYV. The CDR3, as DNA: TGTGCCAGCAGTACGGGACTAGCGGGGGCCTACGAGCAGTACGTC.

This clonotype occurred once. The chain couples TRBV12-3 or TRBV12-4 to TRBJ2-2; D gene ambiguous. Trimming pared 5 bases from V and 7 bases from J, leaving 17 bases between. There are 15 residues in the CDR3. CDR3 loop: CASSIPGLSIGELFF. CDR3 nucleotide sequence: TGTGCCAGCAGTATCCCGGGCCTTAGCATCGGGGAGCTGTTTTTT.